The following is a T cell receptor beta chain sequence with its context. These data originate in a study of blood T cell repertoires in COVID-19. The CDR3 covers 15 residues. The junction had 8 bases not matched to a gene; V was cut back by 4 bases and J by 6 bases. Germline values: CDR1 LGHNT, CDR2 FRNRAP. In the study's own analysis: It was from reference gene primer amplification that nucleated cell counts were estimated. Profiled with immunoSEQ multiplex PCR; TCRdb holds only in-frame clones, not every one. The V and J calls and the clone size are those of that table, but D and trimming were determined from the DNA. The profile shows about 120,000 clones, roughly 76% of them singletons.

The sample comprised peripheral blood. The TCR was taken from a human donor in a cohort sampled during active COVID-19. This chain uses TRBV12-5 with TRBJ1-5; 8 positions agree with TRBD1. CDR3 protein: CASGSDRDGSQPQHF. The CDR3 region has the DNA TGTGCTAGTGGTTCGGACAGGGATGGGTCTCAGCCCCAGCATTTT.